One sample yielded the 6 T cell receptor beta chains listed below, sequenced in a study of blood T cell repertoires in COVID-19. Clones were sequenced by immunoSEQ multiplex PCR, and TCRdb holds only the in-frame ones, with some missing. The sample includes 210,000 or so clones, around 87% of them seen just once. Sequences were obtained from peripheral blood. The receptor set was obtained from a man aged 45-65 years with acute or convalescent COVID-19.

Many counts were recorded for this clone. This chain links TRBV19 with TRBJ2-1; D may be TRBD2 (5 bases). There are 13 residues in the CDR3. Germline V CDR1 and CDR2: LNHDA, SQIVND (reference sequence). With 3 bases removed from V and 8 bases from J, the gap between germline ends came to 11 bases. The CDR3 sequence is CASSMRVKDEQFF. CDR3 DNA: TGTGCCAGTAGTATGAGGGTCAAGGATGAGCAGTTCTTC. The full variable domain, with the rest looked up from reference TRBV19 and TRBJ2-1, is DGGITQSPKYLFRKEGQNVTLSCEQNLNHDAMYWYRQDPGQGLRLIYYSQIVNDFQKGDIAEGYSVSREKKESFPLTVTSAQKNPTAFYLCASSMRVKDEQFFGPGTRLTVL.

The gene calls are TRBV19 and TRBJ1-2; 8 bases are a match to TRBD1. Losses at the gene ends were 3 bases for V and 5 bases for J; bases not matched to a gene: 5. Looked up from germline, CDR1 is LNHDA and CDR2 is SQIVND (reference sequence). This CDR3 has 14 amino acids. This CDR3 is CASSIGGTGYGYTF. Here the CDR3 DNA reads TGTGCCAGTAGTATCGGTGGGACAGGATATGGCTACACCTTC. Complete variable domain (other parts from reference TRBV19 and TRBJ1-2): DGGITQSPKYLFRKEGQNVTLSCEQNLNHDAMYWYRQDPGQGLRLIYYSQIVNDFQKGDIAEGYSVSREKKESFPLTVTSAQKNPTAFYLCASSIGGTGYGYTFGSGTRLTVV.

The rearrangement uses TRBV14 and TRBJ2-2; D unclear. There are 16 residues in the CDR3. V lost 0 bases to trimming and J lost 6 bases, with 14 bases between them. CDR1 is SGHDN, CDR2 FVKESK, per germline. Here the CDR3 DNA reads TGTGCCAGCAGCCAAGATTTCTACCTGGGCGCCGGGGAGCTGTTTTTT. Protein product: CASSQDFYLGAGELFF.

This rearrangement joins TRBV27 to TRBJ2-1; 9 nucleotides line up with TRBD2. V lost 4 bases and J lost 6; bases outside the gene matches: 10. Per germline, CDR1 MNHEY and CDR2 SMNVEV (reference sequence). This CDR3 comprises 16 residues. CDR3 sequence (DNA): TGTGCCAGCAGTTCGCCGGGACTAGCCAGGAGCAATGAGCAGTTCTTC. Its translation: CASSSPGLARSNEQFF.

This clone was seen only a few times. The J gene is TRBJ1-2, the V gene TRBV28; TRBD1 matches 8 bases. The CDR3 covers 15 residues. Looked up from germline, CDR1 is MDHEN and CDR2 is SYDVKM. With V trimmed by 5 bases and J by 6 bases, 11 bases remained unmatched. For the CDR3, the DNA is TGTGCCAGCAGTCACTTGGACAGGGACGGAAATGGCTACACCTTC. Translated: CASSHLDRDGNGYTF.

The chain has TRBV27 and TRBJ2-2; D uncertain. The length of the CDR3 is 12 residues. Trimming left V 4 bases short and J 3 bases short, with 3 bases between. The germline gives CDR1 MNHEY, CDR2 SMNVEV (reference sequence). CDR3 sequence reads: CASSSDTGELFF. The CDR3 nucleotides read TGTGCCAGCAGTTCTGACACCGGGGAGCTGTTTTTT.